These 19 T cell receptor beta chains originate from one sample sequenced in a study of cytomegalovirus exposure and HLA in healthy donors. Vbeta (60) and Jbeta (13) primers were used in the PCR. Using immunoSEQ multiplex PCR, the repertoire was profiled, and TCRdb retains in-frame clones only, with some absent. Found here are roughly 190,000 clones, over 70% of them singletons; the top ten hold roughly 1.5%. Sequencing input: PBMCs. The receptors here all came from a woman between 18 and 30 years old in good health and CMV-seronegative.

This clone rates as medium-sized (0.01 to 0.1%). This rearrangement joins TRBV5-8 to TRBJ2-7, with 7 positions matching TRBD1. The CDR3 consists of 15 residues. Germline V gene lookup returns CDR1 SGHTS and CDR2 YDEGEE. Losses at the gene ends were 4 bases for V and 1 base for J; bases not matched to a gene: 8. CDR3 DNA sequence: TGTGCCAGCAGCCTCCGACAGGGCCCTTCCTACGAGCAGTACTTC. It is translated as CASSLRQGPSYEQYF.

The V and J genes are TRBV9 and TRBJ2-1; no clear D. The V and J ends lost 0 bases and 4 bases respectively, with 8 bases between them. CDR1 and CDR2 (germline): SGDLS, YYNGEE. The CDR3 consists of 14 residues. The CDR3 region is CASSVEQIYNEQFF. The CDR3 nucleotides read TGTGCCAGCAGCGTAGAACAGATATACAATGAGCAGTTCTTC.

This chain links TRBV7-3 with TRBJ2-2, with a weak D call TRBD1 (6 bases). The CDR3 length is 13 residues. V was shortened by 4 bases and J by 7 bases, with 10 bases between the two germline ends. Germline V gives CDR1 SGHTA, CDR2 FQGTGA. Written as DNA, the CDR3 is TGTGCCAGCAGCTCACAGGGCGACGGGGAGCTGTTTTTT. This sequence encodes CASSSQGDGELFF.

The gene calls are TRBV7-9 and TRBJ1-1; possible D gene TRBD1, 6 bases. Trimming stripped 5 bases from V and 6 bases from J, with 16 bases between. Germline CDR1 SEHNR, CDR2 FQNEAQ (reference sequence). The CDR3 consists of 14 residues. The CDR3: CASSPSWGLAEAFF. CDR3 DNA: TGTGCCAGCAGCCCCTCATGGGGGCTCGCTGAAGCTTTCTTT. Full variable domain (missing parts from reference TRBV7-9 and TRBJ1-1): DTGVSQNPRHKITKRGQNVTFRCDPISEHNRLYWYRQTLGQGPEFLTYFQNEAQLEKSRLLSDRFSAERPKGSFSTLEIQRTEQGDSAMYLCASSPSWGLAEAFFGQGTRLTVV.

The chain joins TRBV19 to TRBJ1-1; 9 nucleotides line up with TRBD1. V was clipped by 4 bases and J by 1 base; unmatched bases: 10. Germline CDR1 reads LNHDA; CDR2 reads SQIVND (reference sequence). CDR3 length equals 17 residues. The CDR3 nucleotides read TGTGCCAGTAGTACGCAAACAGGGGGCGTTGGGAACACTGAAGCTTTCTTT. Translated, it gives CASSTQTGGVGNTEAFF.

The genes are TRBV15 and TRBJ1-2; 7 nucleotides line up with TRBD1. Germline V gene lookup returns CDR1 LNHNV and CDR2 YYDKDF (reference sequence). The V gene end was trimmed by 1 base and the J gene end by 8 bases; junction bases not matched to a gene: 7. CDR3 length: 14 amino acids. CDR3 nucleotides: TGTGCCACCAGCAGAGTGAGGGACAGAGGCGGCTACACCTTC. This sequence encodes CATSRVRDRGGYTF.

The chain couples TRBV5-6 to TRBJ1-1; 7 nucleotides agree with TRBD1. Germline V lookup: CDR1 SGHDT, CDR2 YYEEEE. V shed 2 bases and J 1 base; nucleotides not matched to a gene: 5. The CDR3 contains 15 residues. For the CDR3, the DNA is TGTGCCAGCAGCTTACCCGGGACAGAGAACACTGAAGCTTTCTTT. It specifies CASSLPGTENTEAFF.

This clone was counted a single time. The rearrangement links TRBV27 to TRBJ2-1, with D possibly TRBD2 on 6 matching bases. The V end was cut by 6 bases, the J end by 8 bases, with 11 bases between. This CDR3 comprises 12 residues. The germline V gene encodes CDR1 MNHEY and CDR2 SMNVEV (reference sequence). In nucleotides, the CDR3 is TGTGCCAGCAGGCTGGAGGGCGATGAGCAGTTCTTC. Amino acid sequence: CASRLEGDEQFF.

The V gene is TRBV6-5, the J gene TRBJ1-5; the D gene is possibly TRBD1 (5 bases). The CDR3 totals 13 residues. Trimming shortened V by 8 bases and J by 1 base, and 9 bases separated the two germline ends. Germline V CDR1 and CDR2: MNHEY, SVGAGI. The CDR3 loop is CASGGISNQPQHF. DNA of the CDR3: TGTGCCAGCGGGGGGATAAGCAATCAGCCCCAGCATTTT.

DNA for the CDR3: TGTGCCAGCAGCGCGGGTGGGCTTCCCTACGAGCAGTACTTC. This sequence encodes CASSAGGLPYEQYF. This chain links TRBV5-6 with TRBJ2-7, with D perhaps TRBD2 (5 bases). The germline gives CDR1 SGHDT, CDR2 YYEEEE. The CDR3 runs to 14 residues. Trimming stripped 4 bases from V and 2 bases from J, with 13 bases between.

In its sample, this clone was seen once. The chain employs TRBV14 and TRBJ1-5; TRBD1 is a possible D gene (6 bases). Germline V gene sequence: CDR1 SGHDN, CDR2 FVKESK. The CDR3 sequence is 14 residues long. V was trimmed by 6 bases and J by 5 bases, leaving 14 bases between them. As DNA, the CDR3 is TGTGCCAGCAGACCCGGGACACTCCATCAGCCCCAGCATTTT. Its translation: CASRPGTLHQPQHF.

Only a few counts were recorded for this clone. The V and J genes are TRBV5-4 and TRBJ2-1; no clear D. Looked up from germline, CDR1 is SGHNT and CDR2 is YYREEE (reference sequence). The CDR3 is 13 amino acids. V was pared by 5 bases and J by 1 base, with 7 bases between. The CDR3 nucleotides are TGTGCCAGCAGAACAGATTCCTACAATGAGCAGTTCTTC. It yields the protein CASRTDSYNEQFF. The whole variable domain, filled in from reference TRBV5-4 and TRBJ2-1, reads ETGVTQSPTHLIKTRGQQVTLRCSSQSGHNTVSWYQQALGQGPQFIFQYYREEENGRGNFPPRFSGLQFPNYSSELNVNALELDDSALYLCASRTDSYNEQFFGPGTRLTVL.

V usage is TRBV29-1 and J usage is TRBJ2-7, with D perhaps TRBD2 (6 bases). Germline CDR1 and CDR2: SQVTM and ANQGSEA. The V and J ends lost 2 bases and 3 bases respectively, with 17 bases between them. The CDR3 sequence is 15 residues long. CDR3 protein: CSVELPRGGDYEQYF. For the CDR3, the DNA is TGCAGCGTTGAACTACCCCGAGGAGGGGACTACGAGCAGTACTTC.

The V call is TRBV15, the J call TRBJ1-4, with D tentatively TRBD1 (5 bases). V lost 1 base to trimming and J lost 8 bases, with 20 bases between them. CDR3 length: 17 residues. Germline V gene sequence: CDR1 LNHNV, CDR2 YYDKDF (reference sequence). The CDR3 coding sequence is TGTGCCACCAGCAGAGTTTTAGTTGGCCAGGGTGGGGAAAAACTGTTTTTT. It encodes CATSRVLVGQGGEKLFF.

The chain links TRBV29-1 to TRBJ1-1; D unclear. The CDR3 loop spans 11 amino acids. Germline values: CDR1 SQVTM, CDR2 ANQGSEA. Trimming removed 7 bases at V and 5 bases at J, with 11 bases between. CDR3 DNA: TGCAGCGCCGGGGTTAATACTGAAGCTTTCTTT. Its protein product is CSAGVNTEAFF.

V usage is TRBV2 and J usage is TRBJ2-2, with 7 positions matching TRBD2. Germline V gene data show CDR1 as SNHLY and CDR2 as FYNNEI. V lost 6 bases and J lost 6; bases outside the gene matches: 4. This CDR3 region has 13 residues. The CDR3: CASRRTSSGELFF. DNA for the CDR3: TGTGCCAGCAGGAGGACTAGTTCCGGGGAGCTGTTTTTT.

This clone was seen only once. V and J are TRBV2 and TRBJ2-2; TRBD2 matches at 14 bases. Per germline, CDR1 SNHLY and CDR2 FYNNEI. V trimming: 7 bases; J trimming: 6 bases; junction bases outside the gene matches: 4. The CDR3 consists of 15 residues. Written as DNA, the CDR3 is TGTGCCAGCATGCGGGGACTAGCGGGGGCCGGGGAGCTGTTTTTT. It codes for CASMRGLAGAGELFF.

The rearrangement joins TRBV9 to TRBJ2-3, with 9 bases lining up with TRBD2. The germline V gene encodes CDR1 SGDLS and CDR2 YYNGEE. Losses at the gene ends were 4 bases for V and 3 bases for J; bases not matched to a gene: 9. The CDR3 length is 16 residues. The CDR3 DNA follows: TGTGCCAGCAGCTCAACGGGCGGGGGGGCGACAGATACGCAGTATTTT. Amino acid sequence: CASSSTGGGATDTQYF.

The V gene is TRBV9, the J gene TRBJ1-6; 7 positions match TRBD1. CDR3 length: 16 residues. The V gene's germline CDR1 is SGDLS and CDR2 YYNGEE. V was clipped by 3 bases and J by 5 bases; unmatched bases: 8. This CDR3 reads CASSGGGTANNSPLHF. CDR3 sequence (DNA): TGTGCCAGCAGCGGAGGAGGGACAGCTAATAATTCACCCCTCCACTTT. Supplemented by reference TRBV9 and TRBJ1-6, the full variable domain reads DSGVTQTPKHLITATGQRVTLRCSPRSGDLSVYWYQQSLDQGLQFLIQYYNGEERAKGNILERFSAQQFPDLHSELNLSSLELGDSALYFCASSGGGTANNSPLHFGNGTRLTVT.